This record looks at one T cell receptor beta chain sequence and its context. The sample originates from a study of cytomegalovirus exposure and HLA in healthy donors. Germline V gives CDR1 SEHNR, CDR2 FQNEAQ (reference sequence). Trimming shortened V by 7 bases and J by 3 bases, and 10 bases separated the two germline ends. This CDR3 is built from 12 residues. 60 Vbeta and 13 Jbeta primers were used in PCR. Profiling relied on immunoSEQ multiplex PCR, and the TCRdb table lists in-frame clones only, not all of them. The sample consists of over 100,000 clones, roughly 79% of them appearing once. Sequenced input: PBMCs. The sequence was collected from a woman younger than 45 in good health and CMV-seronegative. The chain joins TRBV7-9 to TRBJ2-7; D gene unclear. The CDR3 coding sequence is TGTGCCAGCATATCTGGCGGCTACGAGCAGTACTTC. Amino acid sequence: CASISGGYEQYF.